The next 18 T cell receptor beta chains were all read from a single sample in a study of T cell repertoires in cytomegalovirus infection. TCRdb redid the calling of the reads with MiXCR, one entry per CDR3 protein. The sample lists fewer than 300,000 distinct CDR3 sequences, roughly 24% occurring once. The sample was PBMCs. The receptors here all came from a human donor in good health (CMV status not recorded). Some clones in this sample may be carry-over from other donors' samples.

To note about this clonotype: Since a much larger clone is just one base distant, this may be a read error. The rearrangement links TRBV7-2 to TRBJ2-5; 11 nucleotides align to TRBD2. The CDR3 runs to 15 residues. V was clipped by 5 bases and J by 5 bases; unmatched bases: 7. Germline V gene sequence: CDR1 SGHTA, CDR2 FQGNSA. CDR3 sequence reads: CASSTSGLAAETQYF. CDR3 in DNA: TGTGCCAGCAGCACATCGGGACTAGCGGCGGAGACCCAGTACTTC.

This clonotype was detected only a few times. The rearrangement joins TRBV7-2 to TRBJ2-7; D unclear. This CDR3 has 14 residues. Germline CDR1 is SGHTA and CDR2 is FQGNSA. Trimming took off 5 bases at V and 1 base at J, with 12 bases between the two ends. CDR3 region: CASSTHFASYEQYF. In nucleotides, the CDR3 is TGTGCCAGCAGCACCCATTTCGCATCCTACGAGCAGTACTTC.

This clonotype has at least ten counts. The chain has TRBV7-2 and TRBJ2-2; TRBD1 is a possible D gene (5 bases). Germline lookup yields CDR1 SGHTA and CDR2 FQGNSA. V gave up 5 bases and J gave up 5 bases, with 12 bases separating them. This CDR3 region has 14 residues. This CDR3 is CASSRAGSTGELFF. CDR3 DNA sequence: TGTGCCAGCAGCAGGGCAGGGTCAACCGGGGAGCTGTTTTTT.

The chain has TRBV20-1 and TRBJ1-6, with D possibly TRBD1 on 6 matching bases. This CDR3 is 18 amino acids long. V lost 0 bases and J 6 bases, leaving 21 bases between the germline ends. Germline CDR1 reads DFQATT; CDR2 reads SNEGSKA (reference sequence). CDR3 nucleotide sequence: TGCAGTGCTAGAGAAGGTGGACAGCCGTTCCTGGGTAATTCACCCCTCCACTTT. This codes for CSAREGGQPFLGNSPLHF.

This clonotype was detected many times. The rearrangement links TRBV6-5 to TRBJ2-2; a possible D gene is TRBD2 (7 bases). Looked up from germline, CDR1 is MNHEY and CDR2 is SVGAGI. V gave up 4 bases and J gave up 3 bases, with 21 bases separating them. CDR3 size: 18 residues. DNA for the CDR3: TGTGCCAGCAGTTTTAAGGGTGGGGGGGGCGTCGACACCGGGGAGCTGTTTTTT. Protein sequence: CASSFKGGGGVDTGELFF.

V is TRBV27 and J is TRBJ2-2, with a possible D match to TRBD2 (6 bases). Trimming pared 3 bases from V and 0 bases from J, leaving 11 bases between. CDR1 MNHEY and CDR2 SMNVEV come from the germline V gene (reference sequence). The CDR3 is 16 residues long. CDR3 amino acids: CASSLRGVTNTGELFF. DNA for the CDR3: TGTGCCAGCAGTTTGCGGGGCGTCACGAACACCGGGGAGCTGTTTTTT.

CDR3 nucleotide sequence: TGTGCCAGCAGTCAGGGACAGGGGCTGGTAGCCAAAAACATTCAGTACTTC. Its translation is CASSQGQGLVAKNIQYF. V usage is TRBV28 and J usage is TRBJ2-4, with 10 positions matching TRBD1. Germline trimming cut 5 bases from V and 0 bases from J; bases unmatched to any gene: 7. CDR1 is MDHEN, CDR2 SYDVKM, per germline. The CDR3 is made up of 17 amino acids. Looking up the rest from reference TRBV28 and TRBJ2-4 gives the full variable domain: DVKVTQSSRYLVKRTGEKVFLECVQDMDHENMFWYRQDPGLGLRLIYFSYDVKMKEKGDIPEGYSVSREKKERFSLILESASTNQTSMYLCASSQGQGLVAKNIQYFGAGTRLSVL.

There are a few counts of this clonotype. The chain joins TRBV28 to TRBJ2-7; no firm D call. There are 11 residues in the CDR3. The germline V gene encodes CDR1 MDHEN and CDR2 SYDVKM. Trimming removed 10 bases from V and 5 bases from J, with 12 bases in between. The CDR3 DNA reads TGTGCCACCTCAGCGTGGGACGAGCAGTACTTC. Its protein is CATSAWDEQYF.

In its sample, this clonotype was seen many times. This chain connects TRBV7-8 to TRBJ2-7; maybe TRBD1 (6 bases). Germline V CDR1 and CDR2: SGHVS, FQNEAQ. CDR3 size: 13 residues. V was clipped by 10 bases and J by 3 bases, with 16 bases between them. The CDR3 nucleotides are TGTGCCACCGCGAGGGGGATTGGCTACGAGCAGTACGTC. Translated, it gives CATARGIGYEQYV.

Ten or more counts support this clonotype. The chain carries TRBV7-2 and TRBJ1-5; D perhaps matches TRBD1 (5 bases). V gave up 5 bases and J gave up 5 bases, with 19 bases separating them. The germline gives CDR1 SGHTA, CDR2 FQGNSA. The CDR3 runs 16 residues. CDR3 DNA: TGTGCCAGCAGCATACCGGGACTAAACCCTGATCAGCCCCAGCATTTT. Encoded protein: CASSIPGLNPDQPQHF.

J is TRBJ1-4 and V is TRBV28; 12 nucleotides agree with TRBD1. The V gene's germline CDR1 is MDHEN and CDR2 SYDVKM. The V and J ends lost 6 bases and 6 bases, in that order; junction bases with no gene match: 14. The CDR3 covers 18 residues. The CDR3 loop is CASSPTMGQGADYEKLFF. The CDR3, as DNA: TGTGCCAGCAGCCCCACGATGGGACAGGGGGCTGATTATGAAAAACTGTTTTTT. Supplemented by reference TRBV28 and TRBJ1-4, the full variable domain reads DVKVTQSSRYLVKRTGEKVFLECVQDMDHENMFWYRQDPGLGLRLIYFSYDVKMKEKGDIPEGYSVSREKKERFSLILESASTNQTSMYLCASSPTMGQGADYEKLFFGSGTQLSVL.

Concerning this clonotype itself: A junction boundary mismatches the germline segment, possibly from a read error. The V gene is TRBV2, the J gene TRBJ1-2, with no clear D. From germline, CDR1 is SNHLY and CDR2 FYNNEI. CDR3 length equals 12 residues. CDR3 residues: CASGERVLGYTF. CDR3 bases: TGTGCCAGCGGTGAGAGGGTACTGGGCTACACCTTC.

V gene TRBV6-2 or TRBV6-3 combines with J gene TRBJ1-2; the D is unclear. CDR3 length equals 13 residues. Germline CDR1 and CDR2: MNHEY and SVGEGT. The ends were cut back, 2 bases at V and 8 bases at J, with 12 bases in the middle. The CDR3: CASSYAEKPGYTF. CDR3 nucleotides: TGTGCCAGCAGTTACGCCGAGAAACCCGGCTACACCTTC.

The rearrangement joins TRBV28 to TRBJ2-1, with TRBD2 matching 14 bases. Trimming cost V 11 bases and J 8 bases; bases outside gene matches: 8. CDR3 size: 14 residues. Per the germline V gene, CDR1 is MDHEN and CDR2 is SYDVKM. As DNA, the CDR3 is TGTGCCGCCCGGACTAGCGGGAGGTCGGATGAGCAGTTCTTC. Residues: CAARTSGRSDEQFF.

This clonotype was counted a few times. The J gene is TRBJ2-2, the V gene TRBV12-3 or TRBV12-4; 7 nucleotides line up with TRBD2. V lost 8 bases to trimming and J lost 6 bases; unmatched junction nucleotides: 9. The CDR3 contains 14 residues. The chain's CDR3 is CASLRAGVPGELFF. In nucleotides, the CDR3 is TGTGCCAGCTTAAGGGCGGGGGTCCCCGGGGAGCTGTTTTTT.

There are a few counts of this clonotype. The V call is TRBV27, the J call TRBJ1-1; 8 positions match TRBD1. CDR3 length equals 14 residues. The V gene's germline CDR1 is MNHEY and CDR2 SMNVEV (reference sequence). J gave up 5 bases and V 6 bases, and 8 bases lay outside the gene matches. The CDR3 DNA sequence: TGTGCCAGCAGGATGGACAGGGTTAGGACTGAAGCTTTCTTT. It translates to CASRMDRVRTEAFF.

The V gene is TRBV6-1, the J gene TRBJ2-1; 7 bases are shared with TRBD1. J was trimmed by 7 bases and V by 5 bases; bases with no gene match: 11. The CDR3 covers 15 residues. Germline V lookup: CDR1 MNHNS, CDR2 SASEGT. CDR3 loop: CASSLRDSNWNEQFF. Written as DNA, the CDR3 is TGTGCCAGCAGTTTAAGGGACAGCAACTGGAATGAGCAGTTCTTC.

This clonotype was detected many times. V and J are TRBV7-2 and TRBJ2-1; a weak D match, TRBD2 (5 bases). CDR1 SGHTA and CDR2 FQGNSA come from the germline V gene. This CDR3 comprises 17 residues. Trimming took off 1 base at V and 0 bases at J, with 13 bases between the two ends. CDR3 sequence (DNA): TGTGCCAGCAGCTTAGGGGCTAGCTGGAGCTCCTACAATGAGCAGTTCTTC. Translated, it gives CASSLGASWSSYNEQFF.